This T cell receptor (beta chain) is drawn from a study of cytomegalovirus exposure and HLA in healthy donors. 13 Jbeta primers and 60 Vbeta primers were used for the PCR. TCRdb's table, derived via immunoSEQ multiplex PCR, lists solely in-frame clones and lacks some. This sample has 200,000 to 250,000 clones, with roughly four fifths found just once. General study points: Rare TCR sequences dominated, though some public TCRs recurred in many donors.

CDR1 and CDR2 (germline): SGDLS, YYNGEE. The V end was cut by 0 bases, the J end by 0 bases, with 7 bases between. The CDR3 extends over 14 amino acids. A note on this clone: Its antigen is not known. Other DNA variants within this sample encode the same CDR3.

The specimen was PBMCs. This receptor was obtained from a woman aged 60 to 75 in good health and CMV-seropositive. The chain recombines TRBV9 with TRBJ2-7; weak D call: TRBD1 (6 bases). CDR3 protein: CASSVGQASYEQYF. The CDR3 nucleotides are TGTGCCAGCAGCGTAGGACAGGCCTCCTACGAGCAGTACTTC. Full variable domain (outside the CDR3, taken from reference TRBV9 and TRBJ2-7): DSGVTQTPKHLITATGQRVTLRCSPRSGDLSVYWYQQSLDQGLQFLIQYYNGEERAKGNILERFSAQQFPDLHSELNLSSLELGDSALYFCASSVGQASYEQYFGPGTRLTVT.